Listed below are T cell receptor beta chains from one sample, sequenced in a study of blood T cell repertoires in COVID-19. Generated by immunoSEQ multiplex PCR, the TCRdb table keeps only in-frame clones and is missing some. The sample lists roughly 290,000 clones; 80% to 90% were seen once. Sequencing was carried out using PBMCs or T cells enriched from blood (not recorded which). The source is a man aged 25-45 years who had recovered from COVID-19. Both conserved end residues are part of each CDR3. A D gene is named only where the DNA matches it firmly. Clone size is stated in some rows and not others, as once, few, many or a class when expanded.

-,TRBD1,TRBJ2-7,TRBV18,TGTGCCAGCTCCCCCGGGACAGACTCCTACGAGCAGTACTTC,CASSPGTDSYEQYF
-,-,TRBJ1-1,TRBV19,TGTGCCAGTAGTGTAAACAGGGTGTCTGAAGCTTTCTTT,CASSVNRVSEAFF
-,-,TRBJ2-3,TRBV5-1,TGCGCCAGCAGCTTGGAAAGGTCAGCGGGTATAGATACGCAGTATTTT,CASSLERSAGIDTQYF
-,TRBD1,TRBJ1-2,TRBV7-2,TGTGCCAGCAGCCCGGGAGGGACAGGGAGTAACTATGGCTACACCTTC,CASSPGGTGSNYGYTF
-,-,TRBJ1-2,TRBV10-3,TGTGCCATCAGTGACAGTAGAGGGGGAGTGGATGGCTACACCTTC,CAISDSRGGVDGYTF
few,TRBD1,TRBJ2-2,TRBV7-9,TGTGCCAGCAGCTTCACAGGGGTCCCCGGGGAGCTGTTTTTT,CASSFTGVPGELFF
-,TRBD1,TRBJ2-5,TRBV2,TGTGCCACCCGGTTAGGACAGGAGAGGGAGACCCAGTACTTC,CATRLGQERETQYF
once,-,TRBJ1-4,TRBV2,TGTGCCAGCAGTGAGCAGGGATCAACTAATGAAAAACTGTTTTTT,CASSEQGSTNEKLFF
few,TRBD1,TRBJ2-7,TRBV7-7,TGTGCTAGCAGCTTAGGGACAGGGGCTTCACCCGTCTACGAGCAGTACTTC,CASSLGTGASPVYEQYF
-,-,TRBJ2-2,TRBV18,TGTGCCAGCTCCCCTTCGACAAGTCCGAACACCGGGGAGCTGTTTTTT,CASSPSTSPNTGELFF